Included here is one TCR beta chain sequence, with context. Antigen: not known. It was CD45RO-negative cells, positively selected for CCR7, that made up naive CD8 cells, with terminally differentiated effector memory CD45RA+ cells excluded. Each cell subset's genomic DNA was divided evenly among several immunoSEQ plates. Sequencing was performed with immunoSEQ multiplex PCR; in TCRdb, only in-frame clones are kept and a portion is missing. Among about 2,100,000 clones listed, about 93% were seen once. The data belong to a study of shared clonotypes between healthy human individuals. The study's findings and limits: Larger richness was generally estimated for naive than memory subsets.

The sequenced material came from naive CD8+ T cells from PBMCs. The TCR comes from a man aged 18-30 years in good health. Some clones in this sample may be carry-over from other donors' samples.

CDR3 DNA: TGTGCCAGCAGCCCTAGGAGTAACAGGGATGGCTACACCTTC. This codes for CASSPRSNRDGYTF. V gene TRBV7-6 combines with J gene TRBJ1-2; a possible D gene is TRBD1 (6 bases). Germline V gene data show CDR1 as SGHVS and CDR2 as FNYEAQ. The CDR3 contains 14 residues. V was shortened by 5 bases and J by 6 bases, with 16 bases between the two germline ends.